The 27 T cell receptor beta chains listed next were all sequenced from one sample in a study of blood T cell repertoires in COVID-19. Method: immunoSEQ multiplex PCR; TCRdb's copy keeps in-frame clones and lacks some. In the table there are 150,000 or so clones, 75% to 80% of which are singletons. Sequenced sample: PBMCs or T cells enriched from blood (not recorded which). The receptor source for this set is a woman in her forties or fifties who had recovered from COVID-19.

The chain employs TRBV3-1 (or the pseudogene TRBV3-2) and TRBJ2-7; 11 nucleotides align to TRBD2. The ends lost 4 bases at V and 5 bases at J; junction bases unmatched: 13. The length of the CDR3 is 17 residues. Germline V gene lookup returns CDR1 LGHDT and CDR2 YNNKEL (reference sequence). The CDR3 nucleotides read TGTGCCAGCAGCCCCGCGTGGATAGCGGGAGGGCTAGACGAGCAGTACTTC. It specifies CASSPAWIAGGLDEQYF.

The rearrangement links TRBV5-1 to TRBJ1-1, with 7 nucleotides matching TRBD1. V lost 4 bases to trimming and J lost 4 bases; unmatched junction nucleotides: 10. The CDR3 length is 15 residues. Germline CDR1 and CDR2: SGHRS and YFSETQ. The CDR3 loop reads CASSIQGIVGTEAFF. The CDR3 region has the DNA TGCGCCAGCAGCATACAGGGGATCGTGGGCACTGAAGCTTTCTTT.

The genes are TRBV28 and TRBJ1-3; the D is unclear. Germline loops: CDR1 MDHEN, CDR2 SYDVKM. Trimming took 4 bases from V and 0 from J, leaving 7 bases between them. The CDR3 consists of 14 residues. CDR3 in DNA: TGTGCCAGCAGTTCACAGTCCTCTGGAAACACCATATATTTT. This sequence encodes CASSSQSSGNTIYF.

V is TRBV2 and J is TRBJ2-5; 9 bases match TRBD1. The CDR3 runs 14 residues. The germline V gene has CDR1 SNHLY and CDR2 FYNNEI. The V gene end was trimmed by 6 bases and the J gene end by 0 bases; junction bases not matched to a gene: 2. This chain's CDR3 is CASRQGAYQETQYF. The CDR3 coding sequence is TGTGCCAGCAGACAGGGGGCCTACCAAGAGACCCAGTACTTC.

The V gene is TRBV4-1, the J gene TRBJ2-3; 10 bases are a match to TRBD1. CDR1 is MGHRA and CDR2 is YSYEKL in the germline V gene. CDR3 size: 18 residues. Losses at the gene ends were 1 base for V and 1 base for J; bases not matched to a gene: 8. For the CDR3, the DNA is TGCGCCAGCAGCCAAGGGGGGGGACAGGGGTTTCGCACAGATACGCAGTATTTT. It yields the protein CASSQGGGQGFRTDTQYF.

CDR3 DNA sequence: TGTGCCAGCAGTGGCCAGGGGGCGGTAGGTGGCTACACCTTC. It encodes CASSGQGAVGGYTF. The gene calls are TRBV2 and TRBJ1-2; TRBD1 aligns across 8 bases. V lost 4 bases and J lost 7; bases outside the gene matches: 8. Germline CDR1 SNHLY, CDR2 FYNNEI. The CDR3 covers 14 residues.

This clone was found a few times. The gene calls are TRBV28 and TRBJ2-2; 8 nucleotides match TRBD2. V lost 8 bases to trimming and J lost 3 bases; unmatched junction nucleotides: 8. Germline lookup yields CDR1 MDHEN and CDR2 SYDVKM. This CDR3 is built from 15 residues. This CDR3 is CASWDWREDTGELFF. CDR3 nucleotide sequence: TGTGCCAGCTGGGACTGGCGGGAGGACACCGGGGAGCTGTTTTTT.

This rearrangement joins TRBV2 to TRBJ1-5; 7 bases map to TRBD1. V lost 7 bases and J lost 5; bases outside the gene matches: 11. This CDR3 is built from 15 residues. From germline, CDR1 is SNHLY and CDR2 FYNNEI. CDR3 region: CASNSRGAGDQPQHF. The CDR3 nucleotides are TGTGCCAGCAATAGCAGGGGGGCTGGGGATCAGCCCCAGCATTTT.

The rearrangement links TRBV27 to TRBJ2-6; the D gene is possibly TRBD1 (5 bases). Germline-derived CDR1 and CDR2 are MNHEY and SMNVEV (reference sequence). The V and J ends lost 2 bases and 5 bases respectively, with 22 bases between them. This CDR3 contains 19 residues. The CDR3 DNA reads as TGTGCCAGCAGTTTAGGGCAGGGCGAATTCTCCTCGAGGGCCAACGTCCTGACTTTC. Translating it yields CASSLGQGEFSSRANVLTF.

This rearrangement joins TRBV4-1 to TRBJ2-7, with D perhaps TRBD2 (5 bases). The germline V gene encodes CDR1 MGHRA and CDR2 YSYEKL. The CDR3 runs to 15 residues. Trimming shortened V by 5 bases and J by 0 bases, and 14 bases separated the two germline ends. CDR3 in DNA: TGCGCCAGCAGCATCCGGACTGGCCGCTCCTACGAGCAGTACTTC. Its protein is CASSIRTGRSYEQYF.

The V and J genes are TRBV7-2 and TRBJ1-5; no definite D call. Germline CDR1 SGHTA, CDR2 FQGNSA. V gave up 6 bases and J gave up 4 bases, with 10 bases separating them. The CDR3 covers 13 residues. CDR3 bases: TGTGCCAGCAGTCCCCAGGAAAATCAGCCCCAGCATTTT. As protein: CASSPQENQPQHF.

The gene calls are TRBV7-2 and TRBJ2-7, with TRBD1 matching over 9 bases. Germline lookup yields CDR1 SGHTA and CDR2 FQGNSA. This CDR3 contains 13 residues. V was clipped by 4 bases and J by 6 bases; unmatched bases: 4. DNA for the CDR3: TGTGCCAGCAGCTCCTCGGGACAGGGCGAGCAGTACTTC. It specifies CASSSSGQGEQYF.

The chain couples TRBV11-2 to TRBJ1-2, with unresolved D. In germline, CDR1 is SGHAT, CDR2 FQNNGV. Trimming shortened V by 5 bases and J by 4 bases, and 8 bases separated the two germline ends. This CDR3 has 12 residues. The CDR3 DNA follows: TGTGCCAGCAGCAACCCCGGCTATGGCTACACCTTC. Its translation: CASSNPGYGYTF.

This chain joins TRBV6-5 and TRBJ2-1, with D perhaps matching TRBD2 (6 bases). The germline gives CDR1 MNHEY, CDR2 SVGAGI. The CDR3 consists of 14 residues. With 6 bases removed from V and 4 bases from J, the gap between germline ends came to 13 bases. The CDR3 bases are TGTGCCAGCAGCCCCGGGACTGAGTACAATGAGCAGTTCTTC. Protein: CASSPGTEYNEQFF.

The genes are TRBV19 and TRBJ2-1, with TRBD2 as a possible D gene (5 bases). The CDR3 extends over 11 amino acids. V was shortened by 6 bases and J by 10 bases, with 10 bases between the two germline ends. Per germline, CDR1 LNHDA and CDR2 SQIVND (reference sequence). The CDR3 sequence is CASSDYEEQFF. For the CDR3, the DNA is TGTGCCAGTAGCGACTATGAGGAGCAGTTCTTC.

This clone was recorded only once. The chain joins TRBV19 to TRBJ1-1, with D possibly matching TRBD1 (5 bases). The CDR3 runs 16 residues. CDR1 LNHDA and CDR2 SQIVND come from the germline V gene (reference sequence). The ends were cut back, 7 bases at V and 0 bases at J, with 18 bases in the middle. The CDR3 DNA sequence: TGTGCCAGTACCGATAATAAAGTCAGGGTGAACACTGAAGCTTTCTTT. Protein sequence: CASTDNKVRVNTEAFF.

The CDR3 nucleotides are TGCGCCAGCTTCAAAGCGGGCAGTGGGCAGTTCTTC. Its translation is CASFKAGSGQFF. The V call is TRBV5-1, the J call TRBJ2-1; TRBD2 might be the D (6 bases). The CDR3 is 12 residues long. Germline CDR1 reads SGHRS; CDR2 reads YFSETQ. The germline V and J ends were trimmed by 7 bases and 12 bases, with 17 bases remaining between them.

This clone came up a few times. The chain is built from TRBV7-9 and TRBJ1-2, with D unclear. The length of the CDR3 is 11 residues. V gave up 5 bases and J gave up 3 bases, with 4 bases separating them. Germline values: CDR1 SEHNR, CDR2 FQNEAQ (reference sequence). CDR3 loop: CASSPDYGYTF. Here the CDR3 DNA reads TGTGCCAGCAGCCCTGACTATGGCTACACCTTC. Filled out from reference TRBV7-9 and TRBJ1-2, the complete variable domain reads DTGVSQNPRHKITKRGQNVTFRCDPISEHNRLYWYRQTLGQGPEFLTYFQNEAQLEKSRLLSDRFSAERPKGSFSTLEIQRTEQGDSAMYLCASSPDYGYTFGSGTRLTVV.

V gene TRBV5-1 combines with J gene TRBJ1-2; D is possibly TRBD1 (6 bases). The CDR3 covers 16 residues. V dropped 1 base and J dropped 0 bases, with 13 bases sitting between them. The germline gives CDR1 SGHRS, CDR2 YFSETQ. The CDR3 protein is CASSLNPGQSNYGYTF. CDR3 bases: TGCGCCAGCAGCTTGAATCCGGGACAATCTAACTATGGCTACACCTTC.

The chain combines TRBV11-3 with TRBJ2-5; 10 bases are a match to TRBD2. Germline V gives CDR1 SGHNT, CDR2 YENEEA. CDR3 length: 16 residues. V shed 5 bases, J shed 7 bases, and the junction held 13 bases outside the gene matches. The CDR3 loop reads CASSQPSGGGSGTQYF. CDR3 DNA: TGTGCCAGCAGCCAACCTAGCGGGGGTGGGTCGGGGACCCAGTACTTC.

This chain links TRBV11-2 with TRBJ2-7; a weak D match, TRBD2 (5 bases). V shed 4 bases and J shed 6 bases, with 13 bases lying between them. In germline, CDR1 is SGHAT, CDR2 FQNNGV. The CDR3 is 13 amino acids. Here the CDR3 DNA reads TGTGCCAGCAGCTCCCTCGCGGCGGGCGAGCAGTACTTC. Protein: CASSSLAAGEQYF. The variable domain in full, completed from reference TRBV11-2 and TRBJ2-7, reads EAGVAQSPRYKIIEKRQSVAFWCNPISGHATLYWYQQILGQGPKLLIQFQNNGVVDDSQLPKDRFSAERLKGVDSTLKIQPAKLEDSAVYLCASSSLAAGEQYFGPGTRLTVT.

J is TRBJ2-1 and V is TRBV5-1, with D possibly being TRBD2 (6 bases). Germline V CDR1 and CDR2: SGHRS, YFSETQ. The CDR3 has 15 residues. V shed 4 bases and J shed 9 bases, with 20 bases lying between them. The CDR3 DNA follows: TGCGCCAGCAGCGCCGGACTGGGAGGAAGGGTTGAGCAGTTCTTC. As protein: CASSAGLGGRVEQFF.

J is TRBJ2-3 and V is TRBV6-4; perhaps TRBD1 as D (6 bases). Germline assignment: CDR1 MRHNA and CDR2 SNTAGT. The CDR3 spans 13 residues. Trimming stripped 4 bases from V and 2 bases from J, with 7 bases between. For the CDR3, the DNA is TGTGCCAGCAGTGCAGGGGTCACAGATACGCAGTATTTT. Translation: CASSAGVTDTQYF.

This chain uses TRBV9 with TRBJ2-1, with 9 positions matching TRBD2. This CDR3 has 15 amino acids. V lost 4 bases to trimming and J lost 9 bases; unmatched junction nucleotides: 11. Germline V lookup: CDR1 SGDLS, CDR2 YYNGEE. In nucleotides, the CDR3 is TGTGCCAGCAGCCCCCTCGGGACTAGCAGCACTGAGCAGTTCTTC. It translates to CASSPLGTSSTEQFF.

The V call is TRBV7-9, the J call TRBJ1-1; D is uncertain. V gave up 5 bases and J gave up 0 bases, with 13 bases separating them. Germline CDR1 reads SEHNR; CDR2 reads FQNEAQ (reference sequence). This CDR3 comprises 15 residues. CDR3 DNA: TGTGCCAGCAGCGTTTTTGAGGGAGTGAACACTGAAGCTTTCTTT. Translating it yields CASSVFEGVNTEAFF.

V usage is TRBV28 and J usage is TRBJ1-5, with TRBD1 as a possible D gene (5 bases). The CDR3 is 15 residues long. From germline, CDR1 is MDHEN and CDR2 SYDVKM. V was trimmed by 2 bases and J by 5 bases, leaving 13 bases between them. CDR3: CASSLRGSGDQPQHF. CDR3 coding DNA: TGTGCCAGCAGTTTAAGGGGCTCAGGAGATCAGCCCCAGCATTTT.

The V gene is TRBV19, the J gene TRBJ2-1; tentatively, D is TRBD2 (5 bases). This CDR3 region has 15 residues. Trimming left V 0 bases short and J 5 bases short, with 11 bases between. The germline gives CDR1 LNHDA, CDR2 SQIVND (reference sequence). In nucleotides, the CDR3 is TGTGCCAGTAGTATAGAGGCTAGCCGCCACAATGAGCAGTTCTTC. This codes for CASSIEASRHNEQFF. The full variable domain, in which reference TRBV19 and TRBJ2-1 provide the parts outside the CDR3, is DGGITQSPKYLFRKEGQNVTLSCEQNLNHDAMYWYRQDPGQGLRLIYYSQIVNDFQKGDIAEGYSVSREKKESFPLTVTSAQKNPTAFYLCASSIEASRHNEQFFGPGTRLTVL.